Shown below are 22 T cell receptor beta chains from a single sample sequenced in a study of T cell clones after liver transplantation. TCRdb's copy holds only in-frame clones and misses some; the assay was immunoSEQ multiplex PCR. The sample contains around 100,000 clones, around 83% of which appear only once. The specimen was CD4+ T cells from blood, collected before liver transplant. The receptors were sampled from a human donor who received a liver transplant.

The chain recombines TRBV5-5 with TRBJ2-4; 9 positions match TRBD2. Per the germline V gene, CDR1 is SGHKS and CDR2 is YYEKEE (reference sequence). CDR3 size: 20 residues. The V segment lost 0 bases and the J segment 0 bases; nucleotides outside the gene matches: 13. CDR3 protein: CASSLEWVRSGGLAKNIQYF. Written as DNA, the CDR3 is TGTGCCAGCAGCTTGGAGTGGGTCCGTAGCGGGGGATTAGCCAAAAACATTCAGTACTTC.

This clone was detected a few times. The CDR3 spells CASSLSSWDRDRTRGSAFF. The CDR3 region has the DNA TGTGCCAGCAGCTTATCATCTTGGGATCGGGACAGGACTAGGGGTTCGGCTTTCTTT. The chain couples TRBV11-1 to TRBJ1-1; 8 positions match TRBD1. The V segment lost 2 bases and the J segment 11 bases; nucleotides outside the gene matches: 25. The CDR3 sequence is 19 residues long. Per germline, CDR1 SGHAT and CDR2 FQDESV (reference sequence).

The rearrangement links TRBV5-4 to TRBJ2-7; a weak D match, TRBD1 (6 bases). V was trimmed by 1 base and J by 3 bases, leaving 17 bases between them. This CDR3 has 16 residues. Germline CDR1 and CDR2: SGHNT and YYREEE (reference sequence). CDR3 amino acids: CASSLSPTGNFYEQYF. The CDR3 DNA reads as TGTGCCAGCAGCTTGTCCCCAACAGGGAATTTCTACGAGCAGTACTTC.

The chain employs TRBV27 and TRBJ1-4, with a weak D call TRBD1 (5 bases). The CDR3 length is 18 residues. Germline CDR1 and CDR2: MNHEY and SMNVEV (reference sequence). Deletions cut 2 bases from V and 0 bases from J, with 16 bases between. CDR3 in DNA: TGTGCCAGCAGTTTAATTGGATCGGGGGGGACAACTAATGAAAAACTGTTTTTT. The encoded protein is CASSLIGSGGTTNEKLFF.

The V gene is TRBV18, the J gene TRBJ1-4; the D is unclear. Germline loops: CDR1 KGHSH, CDR2 LQKENI. The CDR3 loop spans 15 amino acids. V was cut by 5 bases and J by 0 bases, with 10 bases left in between. Written as DNA, the CDR3 is TGTGCCAGCTCAGCTTCAAGTTCAACTAATGAAAAACTGTTTTTT. Its protein is CASSASSSTNEKLFF.

In this sample, this clone turned up a few times. This chain connects TRBV30 to TRBJ2-1, with D possibly TRBD1 on 6 matching bases. CDR3 length: 12 amino acids. The V and J ends lost 2 bases and 8 bases respectively, with 10 bases between them. The germline CDR1 and CDR2 sequences are GTSNPN and SVGIG (reference sequence). The CDR3 region is CAWSLQGHEQFF. Here the CDR3 DNA reads TGTGCCTGGAGTCTACAGGGACATGAGCAGTTCTTC.

The table lists this clone with a few counts. The chain has TRBV11-1 and TRBJ2-1; 12 bases agree with TRBD2. After removal of 4 bases from V and 5 bases from J, the junction contained 12 bases not matched to a gene. The CDR3 loop spans 18 amino acids. Germline V gene lookup returns CDR1 SGHAT and CDR2 FQDESV (reference sequence). The CDR3, as DNA: TGTGCCAGCAGCTCCACATACCAACTAGCGGGGGGAAACAATGAGCAGTTCTTC. The encoded protein is CASSSTYQLAGGNNEQFF.

The sample holds one count of this clone. The chain employs TRBV25-1 and TRBJ2-3; no firm D call. CDR3 size: 13 residues. CDR1 is MGHDK, CDR2 SYGVNS, per germline. V was pared by 6 bases and J by 0 bases, with 7 bases between. The CDR3 bases are TGTGCCAGCAGCCGGCATAGCACAGATACGCAGTATTTT. Protein sequence: CASSRHSTDTQYF.

In its sample, this clone was seen a few times. This chain connects TRBV14 to TRBJ1-2; D remains unclear. The CDR3 is made up of 15 amino acids. CDR1 is SGHDN, CDR2 FVKESK, per germline. Trimming took off 4 bases at V and 4 bases at J, with 16 bases between the two ends. The CDR3 region has the DNA TGTGCCAGCAGCCCCCTTTCCTCCCAGAGCTATGGCTACACCTTC. This translates into CASSPLSSQSYGYTF.

The CDR3, as DNA: TGTGCCAGCAGTTTTTGGGACAGGGGGCTGTATGGCAATCAGCCCCAGCATTTT. As protein: CASSFWDRGLYGNQPQHF. The chain uses TRBV28 and TRBJ1-5, with 12 bases fitting TRBD1. This CDR3 has 18 residues. The V and J ends lost 3 bases and 2 bases, in that order; junction bases with no gene match: 8. Looked up from germline, CDR1 is MDHEN and CDR2 is SYDVKM.

CDR3 protein: CASSQEQGAALRNTEAFF. The CDR3 DNA is TGCGCCAGCAGCCAGGAACAGGGGGCGGCCCTCAGGAACACTGAAGCTTTCTTT. This chain links TRBV4-1 with TRBJ1-1; TRBD1 matches 9 bases. The CDR3 runs to 18 residues. V shed 3 bases and J 1 base; nucleotides not matched to a gene: 12. The germline CDR1 and CDR2 sequences are MGHRA and YSYEKL.

The chain is built from TRBV6-5 and TRBJ2-3; D uncertain. Germline assignment: CDR1 MNHEY and CDR2 SVGAGI. The CDR3 is made up of 15 amino acids. Trimming stripped 7 bases from V and 2 bases from J, with 16 bases between. The CDR3 DNA reads TGTGCCAGCACCAAGACTCTTCAACCCACAGATACGCAGTATTTT. This sequence encodes CASTKTLQPTDTQYF.

The rearrangement uses TRBV28 and TRBJ1-5, with D uncertain. This CDR3 contains 13 residues. Germline V gene lookup returns CDR1 MDHEN and CDR2 SYDVKM. V shed 2 bases and J shed 5 bases, with 7 bases lying between them. CDR3 in DNA: TGTGCCAGCAGTTTAGGGGTAGATCAGCCCCAGCATTTT. This codes for CASSLGVDQPQHF.

This rearrangement joins TRBV29-1 to TRBJ1-1, with TRBD1 matching 9 bases. This CDR3 is 14 amino acids long. Germline V lookup: CDR1 SQVTM, CDR2 ANQGSEA. V lost 3 bases, J lost 3 bases, and 5 bases stayed unmatched. This CDR3 reads CSVDWTGVDTEAFF. For the CDR3, the DNA is TGCAGCGTTGACTGGACAGGGGTGGACACTGAAGCTTTCTTT.

This clone has a single count. The chain recombines TRBV30 with TRBJ2-5; 13 bases match TRBD2. The CDR3 sequence is 17 residues long. The junction had 10 bases not matched to a gene; V was cut back by 1 base and J by 5 bases. Germline-derived CDR1 and CDR2 are GTSNPN and SVGIG (reference sequence). CDR3 protein: CAWSDASGLAGLETQYF. CDR3 in DNA: TGTGCCTGGAGTGACGCATCGGGACTAGCGGGATTGGAGACCCAGTACTTC.

The chain couples TRBV2 to TRBJ1-3; D uncertain. V lost 9 bases to trimming and J lost 8 bases, with 17 bases between them. The CDR3 is 13 amino acids. Germline V gene data show CDR1 as SNHLY and CDR2 as FYNNEI. CDR3 in amino acids: CARRIPTSDTIYF. CDR3 nucleotides: TGTGCCAGGAGAATTCCTACGTCGGACACCATATATTTT.

The DNA for the CDR3 is TGTGCCAGCAGAACCACCGGGACAGGGGGGCTATCGCAGTATTTT. Its translation is CASRTTGTGGLSQYF. V and J are TRBV2 and TRBJ2-3; 11 bases fit TRBD1. From germline, CDR1 is SNHLY and CDR2 FYNNEI. The junction had 12 bases not matched to a gene; V was cut back by 6 bases and J by 10 bases. The CDR3 is 15 residues long.

This chain uses TRBV11-1 with TRBJ2-3; D remains ambiguous. The CDR3 has 13 amino acids. Germline assignment: CDR1 SGHAT and CDR2 FQDESV (reference sequence). Between the trimmed V and J ends, which lost 6 bases and 5 bases, there was a span of 12 bases. CDR3 region: CASSHTLGDTQYF. In nucleotides, the CDR3 is TGTGCCAGCAGTCATACCCTAGGAGATACGCAGTATTTT.

The J gene is TRBJ2-5, the V gene TRBV6-1, with 8 bases identical to TRBD2. The CDR3 extends over 15 amino acids. Germline CDR1 MNHNS, CDR2 SASEGT. V dropped 5 bases and J dropped 3; count of bases not matched to a gene: 8. CDR3 loop: CASSLGLGAKETQYF. As DNA, the CDR3 is TGTGCCAGCAGTCTGGGACTAGGAGCTAAAGAGACCCAGTACTTC.

CDR3: CASSVVEGRGEQFF. The CDR3 coding sequence is TGTGCCAGCAGCGTAGTCGAGGGTCGAGGGGAGCAGTTCTTC. The V and J genes are TRBV9 and TRBJ2-1; weak D call: TRBD2 (5 bases). The length of the CDR3 is 14 residues. Germline values: CDR1 SGDLS, CDR2 YYNGEE. V lost 0 bases and J 10 bases, leaving 14 bases between the germline ends.

This rearrangement joins TRBV28 to TRBJ2-7; the match to TRBD1 covers 7 bases. There are 12 residues in the CDR3. Germline V gene lookup returns CDR1 MDHEN and CDR2 SYDVKM. Written as DNA, the CDR3 is TGTGCGACCGGGACAGCTTTTGTCGAGCAGTACTTC. It encodes CATGTAFVEQYF.

This chain links TRBV5-6 with TRBJ2-7; 7 bases are a match to TRBD1. This CDR3 spans 16 amino acids. Trimming cost V 4 bases and J 0 bases; bases outside gene matches: 10. Per germline, CDR1 SGHDT and CDR2 YYEEEE. CDR3 residues: CASSRNRGAVSYEQYF. The CDR3 nucleotides read TGTGCCAGCAGCCGAAACAGGGGAGCGGTCTCCTACGAGCAGTACTTC. The entire variable domain, with the rest obtained from reference TRBV5-6 and TRBJ2-7, is as follows: DAGVTQSPTHLIKTRGQQVTLRCSPKSGHDTVSWYQQALGQGPQFIFQYYEEEERQRGNFPDRFSGHQFPNYSSELNVNALLLGDSALYLCASSRNRGAVSYEQYFGPGTRLTVT.